This T cell receptor (beta chain) was identified in a study of cytomegalovirus exposure and HLA in healthy donors. Findings of the study overall: Accounts indicate the classifier identified cytomegalovirus status with strong specificity and sensitivity. Most sequenced TCRs were rare (though some public TCRs occurred in many donors).

Assay: immunoSEQ multiplex PCR; the TCRdb copy retains only in-frame clones and omits some. The data show fewer than 75,000 clones, roughly 94% seen once. Note on this clone: Its antigen is not known.

The CDR3 covers 13 residues. Per germline, CDR1 MNHNS and CDR2 SASEGT. Trimming left V 0 bases short and J 5 bases short, with 7 bases between. This chain links TRBV6-1 with TRBJ1-1; D call uncertain. The specimen was PBMCs. The clonotype comes from a young woman in good health and CMV-seropositive. CDR3 protein: CASSEALVTEAFF. As DNA, the CDR3 is TGTGCCAGCAGTGAAGCTTTAGTGACTGAAGCTTTCTTT.